The T cell receptor beta chain described here comes from a study of blood T cell repertoires in COVID-19. Study-wide context: Spain, Italy and the United States supplied samples that represented acute and convalescent COVID-19. Sources were T cells, B-cell-depleted T cells, or PBMCs; the material itself was cDNA or gDNA.

This clone occurred a few times. This CDR3 has 13 amino acids. V shed 3 bases and J 10 bases; nucleotides not matched to a gene: 7. Germline V gene data show CDR1 as SGHTA and CDR2 as FQGNSA. Authors' methods: From reference gene primer amplification, estimates of nucleated cell counts were derived. The assay was immunoSEQ multiplex PCR, and TCRdb's table has in-frame clones only and misses some. That table is the source of V, J and clone size, and D and trimming were worked out from the DNA. The table records roughly 120,000 clones, about two thirds of them present only once. The sequenced sample was peripheral blood. This TCR was sampled from a human donor with acute or convalescent COVID-19. The donor label of this sample is uncertain. The chain links TRBV7-2 to TRBJ2-7; 9 nucleotides line up with TRBD1. CDR3 loop: CASSFRDREIQYF. DNA of the CDR3: TGTGCCAGCAGCTTCCGGGACAGGGAAATTCAGTACTTC. Complete variable domain (other parts from reference TRBV7-2 and TRBJ2-7): GAGVSQSPSNKVTEKGKDVELRCDPISGHTALYWYRQSLGQGLEFLIYFQGNSAPDKSGLPSDRFSAERTGGSVSTLTIQRTQQEDSAVYLCASSFRDREIQYFGPGTRLTVT.